Sequencing of this TCR beta chain was carried out in a study of T cell repertoires in cytomegalovirus infection (dated by TCRdb to between 2018 and 2021). At the level of the whole study: Peptide stimulations targeted recently identified HLA-C-restricted CMV epitopes, whose presentation resists viral immunomodulation, together with well-studied HLA-B-restricted epitopes. Because public TCR beta signatures pointed to carriage of CMV infection together with the matching HLA type, the HLA type of each donor mattered for the analysis.

TCRdb names Illumina HiSeq 1500 as the instrument used. The public reads were quality trimmed at Q25 with fastp and then assembled into clones with MiXCR by TCRdb, keeping productive beta chains. Rows with one shared CDR3 protein collapse into an entry with the most common genes and DNA. The sample yields about 70,000 distinct CDR3 sequences; 20% to 25% were counted once. The ten largest make up about 66% of the sample. Germline trimming: 0 bases from V, 1 base from J; junction bases outside gene matches: 3. The CDR3 goes from the cysteine to the phenylalanine over 16 residues. Only the CDR3 DNA stays, 48 bases, in frame from base 1. CDR1 and CDR2 (SGHAT, FQNNGV) derive from the germline V gene. The treatment or condition label corresponds to: in vitro stimulation with specific CMV peptide epitopes to enrich CMV-specific T cells. Overall study results and their limits: In the ex vivo response, HLA-C-restricted CMV-specific TCR beta clonotypes were dominant, and in two of eight donors the single most frequent clonotype came from this HLA-C-restricted group. Cumulative frequency of public TCR beta family members discriminated carriers of CMV infection plus the relevant HLA type in this cohort and an independent roughly 330-donor cohort.

About this clonotype itself: It has no known antigen specificity. No qualities accompany the bases; no much larger clone lies one base away.

The origin of this receptor is a human donor in good health (CMV status not recorded). Some clones in this sample may be carry-over from other donors' samples. The rearranged segments are TRBV11-2 and TRBJ2-3, and 8 junction bases match TRBD1. The sequences come from CD8+ T cells from cultured PBMCs, collected from culture after CMV antigen stimulation. DNA sequence: TGTGCCAGCAGCTTAGAGGTGACAGGGGGCACAGATACGCAGTATTTT. Its coded protein is CASSLEVTGGTDTQYF.